This is a list of T cell receptor beta chains from one sample in a study of cytomegalovirus exposure and HLA in healthy donors. The data were produced by immunoSEQ multiplex PCR, yet TCRdb's version contains in-frame clones alone and is incomplete. The sample has 90,000 to 150,000 clones, about 73% seen once. The sequencing input was PBMCs. These receptors came from a woman aged 25 to 39 in good health and CMV-seropositive. Each CDR3 is given with its conserved first and last residue. Each record gives: J gene, V gene, clone size, D gene, CDR3 DNA, CDR3 protein. The D gene is left open where the match is weak. Some rows have no size entry. The others give once, few or many, or a class for an expanded clone.

j_gene: TRBJ2-6; v_gene: TRBV15; abundance: NA; d_gene: TRBD1; CDR3nt: TGTGCCACCAGCGGACCGGACAGGGGGCGTTATGGGGGGTCCTCTGGGGCCAACGTCCTGACTTTC; CDR3aa: CATSGPDRGRYGGSSGANVLTF
j_gene: TRBJ2-2; v_gene: TRBV6-4; abundance: NA; d_gene: NA; CDR3nt: TGTGCCAGCAGTCAAGGGGCCGGGGAGCTGTTTTTT; CDR3aa: CASSQGAGELFF
j_gene: TRBJ1-1; v_gene: TRBV4-2; abundance: NA; d_gene: TRBD1; CDR3nt: TGTGCCAGCAGCCAAGTATGGGGCCTCCGGGACAGGGGGGACACTGAAGCTTTCTTT; CDR3aa: CASSQVWGLRDRGDTEAFF
j_gene: TRBJ2-2; v_gene: TRBV30; abundance: NA; d_gene: TRBD1; CDR3nt: TGTGCCTGGACCCGGGACAGGGGGGCAAACACCGGGGAGCTGTTTTTT; CDR3aa: CAWTRDRGANTGELFF
j_gene: TRBJ2-1; v_gene: TRBV10-3; abundance: NA; d_gene: NA; CDR3nt: TGTGCCATCAGTGAGTCTACTGGGGGGTACACGGATGAGCAGTTCTTC; CDR3aa: CAISESTGGYTDEQFF
j_gene: TRBJ2-1; v_gene: TRBV2; abundance: NA; d_gene: TRBD1; CDR3nt: TGTGCCAGCAGTTTGGACAGGGAATCCTACAATGAGCAGTTCTTC; CDR3aa: CASSLDRESYNEQFF
j_gene: TRBJ2-3; v_gene: TRBV29-1; abundance: NA; d_gene: NA; CDR3nt: TGCAGCACGGGTTGGGCAGATACGCAGTATTTT; CDR3aa: CSTGWADTQYF
j_gene: TRBJ2-3; v_gene: TRBV6-8; abundance: once; d_gene: NA; CDR3nt: TGTGCCAGCAGTTCCCTAGGGTATTTT; CDR3aa: CASSSLGYF
j_gene: TRBJ2-1; v_gene: TRBV5-5; abundance: NA; d_gene: TRBD1; CDR3nt: TGTGCCAGCAGCCGAGGGGGCGGGACAGGGGCCTACAATGAGCAGTTCTTC; CDR3aa: CASSRGGGTGAYNEQFF
j_gene: TRBJ1-6; v_gene: TRBV28; abundance: NA; d_gene: NA; CDR3nt: TGTGCCAGCAGTACCCAGGGGCGGGCCAGGGCACCCCTCCACTTT; CDR3aa: CASSTQGRARAPLHF
j_gene: TRBJ1-2; v_gene: TRBV30; abundance: NA; d_gene: NA; CDR3nt: TGTGCCTGGGGGAGGGTGGGCGACTATGGCTACACCTTC; CDR3aa: CAWGRVGDYGYTF
j_gene: TRBJ1-5; v_gene: TRBV28; abundance: NA; d_gene: TRBD1; CDR3nt: TGTGCCAGCTTTACAGGGGCGAGTTTTCAGCCCCAGCATTTT; CDR3aa: CASFTGASFQPQHF
j_gene: TRBJ2-7; v_gene: TRBV7-2; abundance: NA; d_gene: TRBD2; CDR3nt: TGTGCCAGCAGCTTAATCCCCCCGCGGGACTACACCTACGAGCAGTACTTC; CDR3aa: CASSLIPPRDYTYEQYF
j_gene: TRBJ2-7; v_gene: TRBV9; abundance: NA; d_gene: NA; CDR3nt: TGTGCCAGCAGCGCTCAGGGTGAGGAGCAGTACTTC; CDR3aa: CASSAQGEEQYF
j_gene: TRBJ1-6; v_gene: TRBV5-1; abundance: NA; d_gene: NA; CDR3nt: TGCGCCAGCAGCTTGGACGGGTATAATTCACCCCTCCACTTT; CDR3aa: CASSLDGYNSPLHF
j_gene: TRBJ1-4; v_gene: TRBV5-4; abundance: NA; d_gene: NA; CDR3nt: TGTGCCAGCAGCTCCCCAGGGGCAACTAATGAAAAACTGTTTTTT; CDR3aa: CASSSPGATNEKLFF
j_gene: TRBJ2-5; v_gene: TRBV15; abundance: NA; d_gene: TRBD2; CDR3nt: TGTGCCACCAGCAGAGACCTAGCGGGGGTAGGGACCCAGTACTTC; CDR3aa: CATSRDLAGVGTQYF
j_gene: TRBJ2-1; v_gene: TRBV27; abundance: once; d_gene: TRBD2; CDR3nt: TGTGCCAGCAGTCCTAGCGGGGGACAATACAATGAGCAGTTCTTC; CDR3aa: CASSPSGGQYNEQFF
j_gene: TRBJ2-3; v_gene: TRBV6-6; abundance: NA; d_gene: TRBD1; CDR3nt: TGTGCCAGCAGCCGAGACAGGGGATGGGGAGATACGCAGTATTTT; CDR3aa: CASSRDRGWGDTQYF
j_gene: TRBJ2-1; v_gene: TRBV2; abundance: NA; d_gene: NA; CDR3nt: TGTGCCAGCAGTGAATATTGGGGGGATGAGCAGTTCTTC; CDR3aa: CASSEYWGDEQFF
j_gene: TRBJ2-7; v_gene: TRBV4-1; abundance: NA; d_gene: TRBD1; CDR3nt: TGCGCCAGCAGCCAGGACAGGGGGTGGTCCTACGAGCAGTACTTC; CDR3aa: CASSQDRGWSYEQYF
j_gene: TRBJ2-5; v_gene: TRBV2; abundance: NA; d_gene: NA; CDR3nt: TGTGCCAGCATCGAGAGGGAGATCCAAGAGACCCAGTACTTC; CDR3aa: CASIEREIQETQYF
j_gene: TRBJ2-3; v_gene: TRBV6-1; abundance: NA; d_gene: NA; CDR3nt: TGTGCCAGCAGTGAGAGCTTCTGGTTTGATACGCAGTATTTT; CDR3aa: CASSESFWFDTQYF
j_gene: TRBJ2-5; v_gene: TRBV4-1; abundance: NA; d_gene: TRBD1; CDR3nt: TGCGCCAGCAGCCGTTACAGGGGCGGAGAGACCCAGTACTTC; CDR3aa: CASSRYRGGETQYF
j_gene: TRBJ2-7; v_gene: TRBV6-1; abundance: NA; d_gene: NA; CDR3nt: TGTGCCAGCAGGGCCCAGGGGTCCTCTCTGTACGAGCAGTACTTC; CDR3aa: CASRAQGSSLYEQYF
j_gene: TRBJ2-1; v_gene: TRBV14; abundance: once; d_gene: TRBD2; CDR3nt: TGTGCCAGCAGCCAGCTCGCGGGGGGGATCTACAATGAGCAGTTCTTC; CDR3aa: CASSQLAGGIYNEQFF
j_gene: TRBJ2-1; v_gene: TRBV27; abundance: NA; d_gene: TRBD2; CDR3nt: TGTGCCAGCAGTCCCTTACTAGCGGGGGGGCTCAGGGTCAATGAGCAGTTCTTC; CDR3aa: CASSPLLAGGLRVNEQFF
j_gene: TRBJ2-5; v_gene: TRBV2; abundance: NA; d_gene: NA; CDR3nt: TGTGCCAGCAGTGATTCCGAGCTAGAGACCCAGTACTTC; CDR3aa: CASSDSELETQYF
j_gene: TRBJ1-2; v_gene: TRBV19; abundance: once; d_gene: TRBD1; CDR3nt: TGTGCCAGTAGTTCGACAACAGGGGGCAACTATGGCTACACCTTC; CDR3aa: CASSSTTGGNYGYTF
j_gene: TRBJ1-6; v_gene: TRBV30; abundance: NA; d_gene: TRBD1; CDR3nt: TGTGCCTGGAGCACAGGGGGGTCCTATAATTCACCCCTCCACTTT; CDR3aa: CAWSTGGSYNSPLHF
j_gene: TRBJ1-5; v_gene: TRBV19; abundance: NA; d_gene: NA; CDR3nt: TGTGCCAGTAGTGTCAATAGCAATCAGCCCCAGCATTTT; CDR3aa: CASSVNSNQPQHF